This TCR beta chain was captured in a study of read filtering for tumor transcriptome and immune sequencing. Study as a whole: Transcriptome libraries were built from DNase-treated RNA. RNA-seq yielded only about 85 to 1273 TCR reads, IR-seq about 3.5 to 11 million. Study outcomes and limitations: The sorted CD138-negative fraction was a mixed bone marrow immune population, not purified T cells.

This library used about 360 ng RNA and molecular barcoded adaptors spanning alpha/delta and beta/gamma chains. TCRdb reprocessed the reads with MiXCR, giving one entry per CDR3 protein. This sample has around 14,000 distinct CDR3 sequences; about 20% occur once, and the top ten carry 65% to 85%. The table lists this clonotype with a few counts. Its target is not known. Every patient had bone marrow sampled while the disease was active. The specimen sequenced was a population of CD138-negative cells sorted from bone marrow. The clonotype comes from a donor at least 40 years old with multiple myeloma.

The CDR3 region has the DNA TGTGCCATCAGTGAGTCGGGGGGGGGACAGCCCCAGCATTTT. Residues: CAISESGGGQPQHF. The chain has TRBV10-3 and TRBJ1-5; D perhaps matches TRBD1 (5 bases). Germline CDR1 and CDR2: ENHRY and SYGVKD. This CDR3 region has 14 residues. V was cut by 0 bases and J by 7 bases, with 10 bases left in between.